These 26 T cell receptor beta chains came from one sample sequenced in a study of T cells in Graves' hyperthyroidism and ophthalmopathy. There were TCR beta CDR3 regions amplified from RNA transcripts. The HTBI set primed first-round TCR CDR3 RT-PCR. TCRdb called the multiplex PCR reads again in MiXCR, with one record for every CDR3 protein. The sample gives fewer than 450,000 distinct CDR3 sequences, about 15% of which show up once; around a third is in the top ten. Sequenced input: blood. The receptors shown here come from a woman aged 25 to 39 with Graves' hyperthyroidism that later progressed to Graves' ophthalmopathy.

This clonotype was detected a few times. V is TRBV6-1 and J is TRBJ1-6; tentative D call: TRBD1 (6 bases). From germline, CDR1 is MNHNS and CDR2 SASEGT. The CDR3 totals 14 residues. Trimming removed 5 bases from V and 9 bases from J, with 14 bases in between. The CDR3 reads CASSYLGGASPLHF. The DNA for the CDR3 is TGTGCCAGCAGTTATCTAGGGGGGGCTTCACCCCTCCACTTT.

This clonotype showed up many times. This chain uses TRBV6-1 with TRBJ1-5; 7 bases match TRBD1. In germline, CDR1 is MNHNS, CDR2 SASEGT. The CDR3 has 14 residues. V gave up 7 bases and J gave up 6 bases; unmatched junction bases: 9. CDR3 DNA: TGTGCCAGCACTAGGGACAGCGTGCTTCAGCCCCAGCATTTT. This codes for CASTRDSVLQPQHF.

This clonotype was detected many times. The genes are TRBV28 and TRBJ1-2; D is uncertain. The CDR3 sequence is 15 residues long. V was shortened by 3 bases and J by 4 bases, with 15 bases between the two germline ends. The germline CDR1 and CDR2 sequences are MDHEN and SYDVKM. The CDR3 sequence is CASSFTFFNFYGYTF. CDR3 nucleotides: TGTGCCAGCAGTTTTACTTTCTTCAATTTCTATGGCTACACCTTC.

This clonotype showed up many times. The J gene is TRBJ1-3, the V gene TRBV2; no clear D gene. The CDR3 is 16 amino acids. Germline V gives CDR1 SNHLY, CDR2 FYNNEI. V was shortened by 4 bases and J by 0 bases, with 13 bases between the two germline ends. The CDR3 loop is CASSVGAISSGNTIYF. The CDR3 DNA sequence: TGTGCCAGCAGTGTAGGCGCGATTAGCTCTGGAAACACCATATATTTT.

This clonotype was recorded many times. The chain joins TRBV29-1 to TRBJ1-1, with 9 bases matching TRBD1. CDR3 length: 14 residues. Losses at the gene ends were 7 bases for V and 0 bases for J; bases not matched to a gene: 6. Germline V gene sequence: CDR1 SQVTM, CDR2 ANQGSEA. CDR3 nucleotide sequence: TGCAGCGCCCTGACAGGGGGGATGAACACTGAAGCTTTCTTT. Translated: CSALTGGMNTEAFF.

This clonotype was counted many times. The rearrangement links TRBV11-2 to TRBJ2-1; the match to TRBD2 covers 9 bases. This CDR3 comprises 18 residues. Trimming removed 0 bases from V and 2 bases from J; junction bases left unmatched: 8. The germline CDR1 and CDR2 sequences are SGHAT and FQNNGV. CDR3 nucleotide sequence: TGTGCCAGCAGCTTAGATTGGGCTAGCGGGGACACCTACAATGAGCAGTTCTTC. The encoded protein is CASSLDWASGDTYNEQFF. Supplemented by reference TRBV11-2 and TRBJ2-1, the full variable domain reads EAGVAQSPRYKIIEKRQSVAFWCNPISGHATLYWYQQILGQGPKLLIQFQNNGVVDDSQLPKDRFSAERLKGVDSTLKIQPAKLEDSAVYLCASSLDWASGDTYNEQFFGPGTRLTVL.

This clonotype has a handful of counts. V gene TRBV9 combines with J gene TRBJ2-2; TRBD2 matches 12 bases. V lost 6 bases, J lost 6 bases, and 6 bases stayed unmatched. Germline V gene data show CDR1 as SGDLS and CDR2 as YYNGEE. The CDR3 has 15 residues. The CDR3 spells CASTYTSGRSGELFF. CDR3 DNA sequence: TGTGCCAGCACCTATACTAGCGGGAGGTCCGGGGAGCTGTTTTTT.

This clonotype was picked up many times. The chain carries TRBV4-1 and TRBJ1-2; perhaps TRBD1 as D (6 bases). V was trimmed by 3 bases and J by 2 bases, leaving 13 bases between them. The CDR3 consists of 15 residues. Germline CDR1 reads MGHRA; CDR2 reads YSYEKL. CDR3 protein: CASSQGYGTNYGYTF. Written as DNA, the CDR3 is TGCGCCAGCAGCCAGGGTTATGGGACAAACTATGGCTACACCTTC.

This clonotype was counted many times. V usage is TRBV30 and J usage is TRBJ1-2, with no clear D. Trimming pared 0 bases from V and 10 bases from J, leaving 12 bases between. CDR1 GTSNPN and CDR2 SVGIG come from the germline V gene (reference sequence). The CDR3 spans 12 residues. The CDR3 region is CAWSVEQVFYTF. The CDR3, as DNA: TGTGCCTGGAGTGTAGAACAAGTTTTCTACACCTTC. The full variable domain, completed using reference TRBV30 and TRBJ1-2, is SQTIHQWPATLVQPVGSPLSLECTVEGTSNPNLYWYRQAAGRGLQLLFYSVGIGQISSEVPQNLSASRPQDRQFILSSKKLLLSDSGFYLCAWSVEQVFYTFGSGTRLTVV.

This clonotype came up many times. This chain connects TRBV5-1 to TRBJ2-5; 10 bases are a match to TRBD2. Germline assignment: CDR1 SGHRS and CDR2 YFSETQ. With 5 bases clipped from V and 4 bases from J, the junction kept 5 bases outside the gene matches. This CDR3 has 14 residues. The DNA of the CDR3 is TGCGCCAGCAGAATAGCGGGAGGTTCAGAGACCCAGTACTTC. It specifies CASRIAGGSETQYF.

This clonotype was detected ten times or more. The chain uses TRBV18 and TRBJ2-5; 7 nucleotides align to TRBD1. This CDR3 is built from 15 residues. V lost 0 bases to trimming and J lost 0 bases; unmatched junction nucleotides: 1. Looked up from germline, CDR1 is KGHSH and CDR2 is LQKENI. The CDR3 sequence: CASSPPGQDQETQYF. For the CDR3, the DNA is TGTGCCAGCTCACCACCAGGACAGGACCAAGAGACCCAGTACTTC.

This clonotype was seen many times. The rearrangement uses TRBV28 and TRBJ1-1; 8 positions agree with TRBD1. The CDR3 is 14 amino acids. The trim removed 3 bases at V and 8 bases at J, leaving 8 bases unmatched. CDR1 MDHEN and CDR2 SYDVKM come from the germline V gene. Here the CDR3 DNA reads TGTGCCAGCAGTTTCTACAGGGGGTTCGCAGAAGCTTTCTTT. This codes for CASSFYRGFAEAFF.

This clonotype was counted a few times. The rearrangement links TRBV28 to TRBJ2-3; D is perhaps TRBD1 (7 bases). This CDR3 is built from 13 residues. The V end lost 5 bases, the J end lost 8 bases, and 14 bases lay between the germline ends. CDR1 is MDHEN and CDR2 is SYDVKM in the germline V gene. This CDR3 reads CASSPRQGGTQYF. CDR3 sequence (DNA): TGTGCCAGCAGTCCGAGACAGGGAGGTACGCAGTATTTT.

The CDR3 region is CASSATGLPNYGYTF. The DNA for the CDR3 is TGTGCCAGCAGTGCTACGGGACTCCCGAACTATGGCTACACCTTC. J is TRBJ1-2 and V is TRBV28; D possibly corresponds to TRBD1 (5 bases). Germline CDR1 MDHEN, CDR2 SYDVKM. The germline V and J ends were trimmed by 5 bases and 2 bases, with 15 bases remaining between them. This CDR3 has 15 amino acids.

This clonotype appeared a few times. V gene TRBV4-2 combines with J gene TRBJ1-3; TRBD1 is a possible D gene (5 bases). The CDR3 runs to 16 residues. Germline-derived CDR1 and CDR2 are LGHNA and YNFKEQ. The V gene lost 4 bases and the J gene lost 4 bases, with 17 bases spanning the gap. The CDR3 DNA reads TGTGCCAGCAGCCCAACCTTCGGGGGGGACGGAAACACCATATATTTT. Translating gives CASSPTFGGDGNTIYF.

This clonotype was observed at least ten times. The CDR3 DNA is TGTGCCACGACGGACACAGATACGCAGTATTTT. As protein: CATTDTDTQYF. V and J are TRBV30 and TRBJ2-3; D gene uncertain. V shed 8 bases and J shed 2 bases, with 8 bases lying between them. This CDR3 is built from 11 residues. Germline V lookup: CDR1 GTSNPN, CDR2 SVGIG (reference sequence).

This clonotype was detected many times. V and J are TRBV27 and TRBJ1-1; 10 bases are a match to TRBD1. Germline assignment: CDR1 MNHEY and CDR2 SMNVEV (reference sequence). V shed 4 bases and J 5 bases; nucleotides not matched to a gene: 10. The CDR3 runs 16 residues. Here the CDR3 reads CASSSPGQGRGTEAFF. The CDR3 DNA reads TGTGCCAGCAGTTCTCCGGGACAGGGGCGAGGGACTGAAGCTTTCTTT.

Ten or more counts support this clonotype. This rearrangement joins TRBV11-3 to TRBJ1-1, with D perhaps TRBD1 (5 bases). Trimming left V 5 bases short and J 4 bases short, with 11 bases between. CDR1 and CDR2 (germline): SGHNT, YENEEA. This CDR3 comprises 13 residues. Here the CDR3 reads CASSTGPATEAFF. DNA of the CDR3: TGTGCCAGCAGCACAGGACCGGCCACTGAAGCTTTCTTT.

This clonotype came up many times. J is TRBJ1-2 and V is TRBV6-6; D is unresolved. Germline V gene sequence: CDR1 MNHNY, CDR2 SVGAGI (reference sequence). V was pared by 0 bases and J by 6 bases, with 8 bases between. This CDR3 region has 13 residues. CDR3 coding DNA: TGTGCCAGCAGTTACTCGGGGAACAATGGCTACACCTTC. It codes for CASSYSGNNGYTF.

The rearrangement links TRBV3-1 to TRBJ2-7; 7 bases are shared with TRBD1. The V gene end was trimmed by 6 bases and the J gene end by 4 bases; junction bases not matched to a gene: 9. The CDR3 runs 14 residues. CDR1 LGHDT and CDR2 YNNKEL come from the germline V gene (reference sequence). CDR3 region: CASREGTASYEQYF. The CDR3 DNA reads TGTGCCAGCAGGGAAGGGACAGCCTCATACGAGCAGTACTTC.

This clonotype was detected only a few times. V and J are TRBV6-5 and TRBJ2-5, with D unresolved. The V gene lost 0 bases and the J gene lost 2 bases, with 13 bases spanning the gap. The CDR3 is 16 amino acids. Germline loops: CDR1 MNHEY, CDR2 SVGAGI. In DNA, the CDR3 is TGTGCCAGCAGTTACTCGCCAGGAGACCCTCAAGAGACCCAGTACTTC. Its protein product is CASSYSPGDPQETQYF.

The sample holds a few counts of this clonotype. CDR3 loop: CASCTQGEELFF. CDR3 in DNA: TGTGCCAGTTGTACACAGGGGGAGGAACTGTTTTTT. V and J are TRBV28 and TRBJ1-4; 8 nucleotides match TRBD1. The J segment lost 12 bases and the V segment lost 9 bases, leaving 9 bases of the junction unmatched. Germline lookup yields CDR1 MDHEN and CDR2 SYDVKM. The CDR3 totals 12 residues.

This clonotype has ten or more counts. The V call is TRBV19, the J call TRBJ2-2, with 9 bases aligning to TRBD1. V was pared by 6 bases and J by 7 bases, with 6 bases of the junction left unmatched. The CDR3 has 14 residues. CDR1 and CDR2 from the germline V gene are LNHDA and SQIVND (reference sequence). CDR3 bases: TGTGCCAGTAGCGATACAGGGGGCATCGGGGAGCTGTTTTTT. Translating gives CASSDTGGIGELFF.

At least ten counts were recorded for this clonotype. V gene TRBV5-1 combines with J gene TRBJ1-1, with D unclear. V was shortened by 4 bases and J by 1 base, with 11 bases between the two germline ends. Germline CDR1 reads SGHRS; CDR2 reads YFSETQ. There are 14 residues in the CDR3. The CDR3 coding sequence is TGCGCCAGCAGCCATCTCTTGGCGAACACTGAAGCTTTCTTT. Protein product: CASSHLLANTEAFF. Supplemented by reference TRBV5-1 and TRBJ1-1, the full variable domain reads KAGVTQTPRYLIKTRGQQVTLSCSPISGHRSVSWYQQTPGQGLQFLFEYFSETQRNKGNFPGRFSGRQFSNSRSEMNVSTLELGDSALYLCASSHLLANTEAFFGQGTRLTVV.

This clonotype appeared many times. The rearrangement links TRBV19 to TRBJ2-2, with a tentative D call TRBD1 (6 bases). Per germline, CDR1 LNHDA and CDR2 SQIVND (reference sequence). This CDR3 contains 13 residues. V shed 5 bases and J shed 5 bases, with 9 bases lying between them. In DNA, the CDR3 is TGTGCCAGTAGTGAAACAGGGACCGGGGAGCTGTTTTTT. Its translation is CASSETGTGELFF. The full variable domain, completed using reference TRBV19 and TRBJ2-2, is DGGITQSPKYLFRKEGQNVTLSCEQNLNHDAMYWYRQDPGQGLRLIYYSQIVNDFQKGDIAEGYSVSREKKESFPLTVTSAQKNPTAFYLCASSETGTGELFFGEGSRLTVL.

The chain joins TRBV19 to TRBJ1-5; 7 bases map to TRBD1. The CDR3 length is 14 residues. The V gene's germline CDR1 is LNHDA and CDR2 SQIVND (reference sequence). The V segment lost 6 bases and the J segment 5 bases; nucleotides outside the gene matches: 7. CDR3 sequence reads: CASSSDRNDQPQHF. The CDR3 DNA sequence: TGTGCCAGTAGCTCGGACAGGAATGATCAGCCCCAGCATTTT.